The clone carrying this T cell receptor beta chain appeared a few times. The antigen is not known. Healthy Caucasians alone served as donors. The ends were cut back, 4 bases at V and 4 bases at J, with 14 bases in the middle. Germline CDR1 and CDR2: SEHNR and FQNEAQ (reference sequence). This CDR3 contains 15 residues. This specimen comes from a study of identical twins. Study-wide findings and caveats: High-abundance cord blood beta clonotypes had fewer insertions; memory repertoires showed none. It was cross-sectional statistical analysis, not following the same donors, that the conclusions relied on.

In TCRdb, the 5' RACE reads were re-called with MiXCR into one record per CDR3 protein. The sample contains some 320,000 distinct CDR3 sequences, approximately 13% of which appear only once. This sample also belongs to another study, concerning yellow fever vaccine responses in identical twins.

V is TRBV7-9 and J is TRBJ2-1; unclear D gene. The sequencing input was CD8+ T cells sorted from blood. This sequence was found in a woman in her late teens or twenties in good health. The CDR3 protein is CASSWTRPPYNEQFF. The CDR3 DNA reads TGTGCCAGCAGCTGGACCCGGCCCCCTTACAATGAGCAGTTCTTC.